These 25 T cell receptor beta chains came from one sample sequenced in a study of beta chain features in type 1 diabetes. Reverse transcription of all isolated RNA meant that expressed TCRB transcripts were sequenced. Sequenced by immunoSEQ multiplex PCR; TCRdb stores in-frame clones only, minus some. The sample gives roughly 400,000 clones, around 13% of which show up once; 0.035% to 0.045% is in the top ten. The sequencing sample was made of naive CD4+ T cells from blood. The receptors shown here come from a man younger than 45 in good health.

There are a few counts of this clone. CDR3 amino acids: CASTPGGNYGYTF. The CDR3 DNA is TGCGCCAGCACCCCAGGGGGAAACTATGGCTACACCTTC. J is TRBJ1-2 and V is TRBV10-2; 7 bases line up with TRBD1. Germline CDR1 reads WSHSY; CDR2 reads SAAADI. J was trimmed by 2 bases and V by 7 bases; bases with no gene match: 4. The CDR3 is 13 amino acids.

This clone came up a few times. The J gene is TRBJ2-3, the V gene TRBV27; tentatively, D is TRBD1 or TRBD2 (6 bases each). Germline V gene lookup returns CDR1 MNHEY and CDR2 SMNVEV (reference sequence). Trimming pared 2 bases from V and 4 bases from J, leaving 13 bases between. CDR3 length: 15 amino acids. The CDR3: CASSLKTGAADTQYF. In DNA form, the CDR3 reads TGTGCCAGCAGTTTAAAGACGGGGGCGGCAGATACGCAGTATTTT.

This clone turned up a few times. This chain links TRBV28 with TRBJ2-3; possibly TRBD2 for D (5 bases). Between the trimmed V and J ends, which lost 6 bases and 5 bases, there was a span of 9 bases. Germline V CDR1 and CDR2: MDHEN, SYDVKM. The CDR3 sequence is 12 residues long. CDR3 DNA sequence: TGTGCCAGCAGCCGTGGACTAGATACGCAGTATTTT. It translates to CASSRGLDTQYF.

The chain joins TRBV27 to TRBJ2-2; TRBD1 matches at 9 bases. V shed 2 bases and J 6 bases; nucleotides not matched to a gene: 4. The CDR3 has 15 amino acids. Germline CDR1 is MNHEY and CDR2 is SMNVEV (reference sequence). CDR3: CASSLGTGFAGELFF. Written as DNA, the CDR3 is TGTGCCAGCAGTTTAGGGACAGGGTTCGCCGGGGAGCTGTTTTTT.

The chain recombines TRBV7-9 with TRBJ2-6; D may be TRBD1 or TRBD2 (5 bases each). The CDR3 has 15 amino acids. CDR1 SEHNR and CDR2 FQNEAQ come from the germline V gene (reference sequence). The V end was cut by 5 bases, the J end by 4 bases, with 12 bases between. The CDR3 reads CASSAPGLGANVLTF. The CDR3 nucleotides read TGTGCCAGCAGCGCGCCGGGGCTAGGGGCCAACGTCCTGACTTTC.

This clone was counted between two and nine times. The conserved phenylalanine or tryptophan normally closing the CDR3 is absent here, so this likely arose from a read error. The chain recombines TRBV15 with TRBJ1-1; D remains ambiguous. The germline V gene encodes CDR1 LNHNV and CDR2 YYDKDF (reference sequence). The V end was cut by 5 bases, the J end by 4 bases, with 8 bases between. The CDR3 is made up of 12 amino acids. CDR3 in amino acids: CATSGVGTEAFL. Written as DNA, the CDR3 is TGTGCCACCAGCGGGGTGGGCACTGAAGCTTTCCTT.

The gene calls are TRBV5-1 and TRBJ1-4; the D gene is possibly TRBD1 (5 bases). The V end lost 6 bases, the J end lost 5 bases, and 14 bases lay between the germline ends. Germline V gene data show CDR1 as SGHRS and CDR2 as YFSETQ. The CDR3 is 14 residues long. The CDR3 region has the DNA TGCGCCAGCACCTCCGGGGCCGGAAATGAAAAACTGTTTTTT. It encodes CASTSGAGNEKLFF.

This clone appeared a single time. This sample also contains other DNA sequences that code for the same CDR3. The chain employs TRBV7-2 and TRBJ1-1, with 7 bases identical to TRBD1. CDR3 length: 13 residues. Germline V lookup: CDR1 SGHTA, CDR2 FQGNSA. The V segment lost 5 bases and the J segment 2 bases; nucleotides outside the gene matches: 2. CDR3 residues: CASSRDRNTEAFF. The CDR3 coding sequence is TGTGCCAGCAGCCGGGACAGAAACACTGAAGCTTTCTTT. The full variable domain, in which reference TRBV7-2 and TRBJ1-1 provide the parts outside the CDR3, is GAGVSQSPSNKVTEKGKDVELRCDPISGHTALYWYRQSLGQGLEFLIYFQGNSAPDKSGLPSDRFSAERTGGSVSTLTIQRTQQEDSAVYLCASSRDRNTEAFFGQGTRLTVV.

CDR3 sequence reads: CSVEGEAGNEQFF. DNA for the CDR3: TGCAGCGTTGAAGGGGAGGCGGGAAATGAGCAGTTCTTC. The gene calls are TRBV29-1 and TRBJ2-1, with D possibly matching TRBD2 (6 bases). The CDR3 contains 13 residues. Germline V lookup: CDR1 SQVTM, CDR2 ANQGSEA. V was pared by 1 base and J by 7 bases, with 11 bases between.

This rearrangement joins TRBV7-8 to TRBJ2-7; maybe TRBD1 (6 bases). The CDR3 totals 14 residues. Germline V gene data show CDR1 as SGHVS and CDR2 as FQNEAQ. Trimming took 7 bases from V and 3 from J, leaving 16 bases between them. The CDR3 loop is CASKPGTTIYEQYF. DNA of the CDR3: TGTGCCAGCAAACCCGGGACAACTATCTACGAGCAGTACTTC.

This clone was recorded a few times. V gene TRBV30 combines with J gene TRBJ1-5; D is perhaps TRBD1 (5 bases). From germline, CDR1 is GTSNPN and CDR2 SVGIG (reference sequence). V was cut by 0 bases and J by 4 bases, with 13 bases left in between. The CDR3 is 15 residues long. CDR3 residues: CAWSVMQGENQPQHF. The CDR3 coding sequence is TGTGCCTGGAGTGTAATGCAGGGAGAAAATCAGCCCCAGCATTTT.

The chain uses TRBV15 and TRBJ2-3, with TRBD2 identical over 7 bases. The CDR3 has 16 amino acids. From germline, CDR1 is LNHNV and CDR2 YYDKDF (reference sequence). The V segment lost 1 base and the J segment 6 bases; nucleotides outside the gene matches: 10. CDR3 residues: CATSRGAGTIEDTQYF. CDR3 sequence (DNA): TGTGCCACCAGCAGAGGAGCCGGGACTATCGAGGATACGCAGTATTTT.

Comment on this clone: The same CDR3 also results from other DNA sequences found in this sample. The chain has TRBV14 and TRBJ2-3, with D hard to call. Germline lookup yields CDR1 SGHDN and CDR2 FVKESK. This CDR3 is 11 amino acids long. The germline V and J ends were trimmed by 4 bases and 3 bases, with 2 bases remaining between them. The chain's CDR3 is CASSLTDTQYF. The CDR3 DNA reads as TGTGCCAGCAGCCTGACAGATACGCAGTATTTT.

There are a few counts of this clone. The CDR3 nucleotides read TGTGCCAGCAGCCGAGGGGCAGTCCGAGATGAGCAGTTCTTC. Its translation is CASSRGAVRDEQFF. The chain links TRBV7-9 to TRBJ2-1; D could derive from TRBD1 or TRBD2 (5 bases each). V was clipped by 5 bases and J by 8 bases, with 16 bases between them. Germline-derived CDR1 and CDR2 are SEHNR and FQNEAQ (reference sequence). CDR3 length: 14 residues.

In this sample, this clone turned up a few times. The V gene is TRBV29-1, the J gene TRBJ1-5, with D tentatively TRBD1 (6 bases). V lost 4 bases and J lost 0, with 7 bases in between. The CDR3 extends over 13 amino acids. The V gene's germline CDR1 is SQVTM and CDR2 ANQGSEA. As DNA, the CDR3 is TGCAGCGTTGCGGACAGTAGCAATCAGCCCCAGCATTTT. This codes for CSVADSSNQPQHF.

V is TRBV28 and J is TRBJ1-1; D is unresolved. The CDR3 totals 13 residues. The germline gives CDR1 MDHEN, CDR2 SYDVKM. Trimming removed 10 bases at V and 1 base at J, with 13 bases between. CDR3 DNA sequence: TGTGCCACCTTAGGTACGAAGAACACTGAAGCTTTCTTT. This codes for CATLGTKNTEAFF.

V is TRBV18 and J is TRBJ2-5; D unclear. With 6 bases removed from V and 5 bases from J, the gap between germline ends came to 7 bases. This CDR3 has 11 residues. CDR1 and CDR2 (germline): KGHSH, LQKENI. CDR3 sequence (DNA): TGTGCCAGCTCTCTCGGGGAGACCCAGTACTTC. Encoded protein: CASSLGETQYF. The variable domain in full, with the rest retrieved from reference TRBV18 and TRBJ2-5, is NAGVMQNPRHLVRRRGQEARLRCSPMKGHSHVYWYRQLPEEGLKFMVYLQKENIIDESGMPKERFSAEFPKEGPSILRIQQVVRGDSAAYFCASSLGETQYFGPGTRLLVL.

This clone appeared a few times. This chain joins TRBV7-2 and TRBJ2-3, with a weak D call TRBD1 (5 bases). V gave up 6 bases and J gave up 2 bases, with 9 bases separating them. This CDR3 has 13 residues. CDR1 is SGHTA and CDR2 is FQGNSA in the germline V gene. The CDR3 nucleotides are TGTGCCAGCAGGGAACAGGTCACAGATACGCAGTATTTT. This gives the protein CASREQVTDTQYF.

This clone was counted only a few times. The V gene is TRBV9, the J gene TRBJ2-5, with 8 bases lining up with TRBD2. The trim removed 3 bases at V and 2 bases at J, leaving 9 bases unmatched. Per germline, CDR1 SGDLS and CDR2 YYNGEE. The CDR3 is made up of 16 amino acids. Written as DNA, the CDR3 is TGTGCCAGCAGCGCGGGTACTAGCGGTCCTCAAGAGACCCAGTACTTC. Translation gives CASSAGTSGPQETQYF.

The chain carries TRBV30 and TRBJ2-5; D is undetermined. The CDR3 covers 12 residues. V lost 4 bases and J 3 bases, leaving 9 bases between the germline ends. Germline V gives CDR1 GTSNPN, CDR2 SVGIG (reference sequence). In DNA form, the CDR3 reads TGTGCCTGGAAGCGTGGGGAAGAGACCCAGTACTTC. This encodes CAWKRGEETQYF.

V usage is TRBV18 and J usage is TRBJ1-1; perhaps TRBD1 as D (5 bases). The ends were cut back, 4 bases at V and 4 bases at J, with 13 bases in the middle. CDR3 length equals 14 residues. Germline V gene data show CDR1 as KGHSH and CDR2 as LQKENI. DNA of the CDR3: TGTGCCAGCTCACGTCAGGGTCGTGGCACTGAAGCTTTCTTT. It is translated as CASSRQGRGTEAFF.

The chain uses TRBV20-1 and TRBJ2-7, with D unclear. Germline CDR1 is DFQATT and CDR2 is SNEGSKA (reference sequence). V was shortened by 3 bases and J by 7 bases, with 10 bases between the two germline ends. This CDR3 is 11 amino acids long. Here the CDR3 reads CSASVLEEQYF. The DNA for the CDR3 is TGCAGTGCTAGCGTCTTGGAAGAGCAGTACTTC.

V is TRBV9 and J is TRBJ1-2; no clear D gene. There are 13 residues in the CDR3. Per the germline V gene, CDR1 is SGDLS and CDR2 is YYNGEE. Trimming removed 0 bases at V and 4 bases at J, with 7 bases between. The CDR3 reads CASSVAVTYGYTF. The CDR3 DNA is TGTGCCAGCAGCGTAGCGGTAACCTATGGCTACACCTTC. Looking up the rest from reference TRBV9 and TRBJ1-2 gives the full variable domain: DSGVTQTPKHLITATGQRVTLRCSPRSGDLSVYWYQQSLDQGLQFLIQYYNGEERAKGNILERFSAQQFPDLHSELNLSSLELGDSALYFCASSVAVTYGYTFGSGTRLTVV.

This clone has just a few counts. V and J are TRBV4-3 and TRBJ2-3; TRBD2 agrees at 13 bases. Germline CDR1 reads LGHNA; CDR2 reads YSLEER. Germline trimming cut 4 bases from V and 5 bases from J; bases unmatched to any gene: 9. This CDR3 has 17 amino acids. CDR3 nucleotide sequence: TGCGCCAGCAGCCCAGCGGGACTAGCGGGATATCAAGATACGCAGTATTTT. Protein product: CASSPAGLAGYQDTQYF.

The chain joins TRBV28 to TRBJ2-3; D possibly corresponds to TRBD1 (5 bases). Germline V gene sequence: CDR1 MDHEN, CDR2 SYDVKM. CDR3 length equals 15 residues. The germline V and J ends were trimmed by 6 bases and 0 bases, with 13 bases remaining between them. The CDR3 here is CASSHRISSTDTQYF. In DNA, the CDR3 is TGTGCCAGCAGCCACAGGATTTCTAGCACAGATACGCAGTATTTT.